The 9 T cell receptor beta chains below were found in one sample sequenced in a study of cytomegalovirus exposure and HLA in healthy donors. Method: immunoSEQ multiplex PCR; TCRdb's copy keeps in-frame clones and lacks some. Of a few hundred thousand clones in the sample, more than 80% are singletons; the top ten hold 0.84%. The sequencing input was PBMCs. These receptor sequences come from a woman aged 18-29 years in good health and CMV-seronegative.

A word on this clone: This sample includes further DNA sequences coding for the same CDR3. The chain combines TRBV18 with TRBJ2-7; D is uncertain. Trimming cost V 3 bases and J 3 bases, with 9 bases left between them. This CDR3 region has 13 residues. Per germline, CDR1 KGHSH and CDR2 LQKENI. CDR3 nucleotides: TGTGCCAGCTCACCGCCCTCGGGCTACGAGCAGTACTTC. Its translation is CASSPPSGYEQYF.

The chain carries TRBV9 and TRBJ2-2, with a tentative D call TRBD1 (6 bases). Germline CDR1 SGDLS, CDR2 YYNGEE. V was pared by 5 bases and J by 6 bases, with 14 bases between. CDR3 length: 14 amino acids. The CDR3: CASSPTGNPGELFF. The CDR3 DNA sequence: TGTGCCAGCAGTCCGACAGGAAACCCCGGGGAGCTGTTTTTT.

The V gene is TRBV4-2, the J gene TRBJ2-3; tentative D call: TRBD2 (6 bases). Germline V lookup: CDR1 LGHNA, CDR2 YNFKEQ. Trimming took 1 base from V and 14 from J, leaving 37 bases between them. There are 20 residues in the CDR3. CDR3 in amino acids: CASSQACEILGLTLPSLGYF. CDR3 in DNA: TGTGCCAGCAGCCAAGCGTGTGAAATTCTGGGACTTACTCTCCCGTCTCTGGGGTATTTT.

This chain connects TRBV4-3 to TRBJ2-7, with D perhaps matching TRBD2 (6 bases). The CDR3 sequence is 15 residues long. Trimming pared 2 bases from V and 1 base from J, leaving 12 bases between. Germline V CDR1 and CDR2: LGHNA, YSLEER. CDR3 nucleotide sequence: TGCGCCAGCAGCCAATTCGCGGGAAGATCCTACGAGCAGTACTTC. Translation: CASSQFAGRSYEQYF.

The chain has TRBV7-8 and TRBJ2-2; D is perhaps TRBD2 (6 bases). The V gene's germline CDR1 is SGHVS and CDR2 FQNEAQ. V lost 1 base and J 4 bases, leaving 10 bases between the germline ends. The CDR3 sequence is 15 residues long. Here the CDR3 reads CASSLDPGVTGELFF. CDR3 nucleotides: TGTGCCAGCAGCTTAGATCCGGGAGTCACCGGGGAGCTGTTTTTT.

This clone appeared once. The chain links TRBV9 to TRBJ2-3, with TRBD2 identical over 8 bases. After removal of 4 bases from V and 4 bases from J, the junction contained 5 bases not matched to a gene. This CDR3 has 14 residues. Germline values: CDR1 SGDLS, CDR2 YYNGEE. The CDR3 here is CASSLAGSPDTQYF. In DNA form, the CDR3 reads TGTGCCAGCAGCTTAGCGGGAAGTCCAGATACGCAGTATTTT.

V gene TRBV18 combines with J gene TRBJ1-1; weak D call: TRBD1 (6 bases). V lost 5 bases to trimming and J lost 6 bases, with 16 bases between them. Germline lookup yields CDR1 KGHSH and CDR2 LQKENI. The CDR3 is 14 residues long. The CDR3 spells CASSRARDNPEAFF. CDR3 nucleotides: TGTGCCAGCTCAAGAGCCCGGGACAATCCTGAAGCTTTCTTT.

The V and J genes are TRBV4-3 and TRBJ1-1; D call uncertain. The CDR3 contains 14 residues. Germline V gene data show CDR1 as LGHNA and CDR2 as YSLEER. Trimming shortened V by 1 base and J by 7 bases, and 13 bases separated the two germline ends. The CDR3, as DNA: TGCGCCAGCAGCCAAGTCGACCGGGAGGATGAAGCTTTCTTT. Translated, it gives CASSQVDREDEAFF.

As to this clone: This sample includes further DNA sequences coding for the same CDR3. The chain joins TRBV6-5 to TRBJ2-2; D gene unclear. The length of the CDR3 is 14 residues. The V gene's germline CDR1 is MNHEY and CDR2 SVGAGI. With 6 bases removed from V and 0 bases from J, the gap between germline ends came to 8 bases. The CDR3 DNA is TGTGCCAGCAGCCCTAATTCGAACACCGGGGAGCTGTTTTTT. Encoded protein: CASSPNSNTGELFF.